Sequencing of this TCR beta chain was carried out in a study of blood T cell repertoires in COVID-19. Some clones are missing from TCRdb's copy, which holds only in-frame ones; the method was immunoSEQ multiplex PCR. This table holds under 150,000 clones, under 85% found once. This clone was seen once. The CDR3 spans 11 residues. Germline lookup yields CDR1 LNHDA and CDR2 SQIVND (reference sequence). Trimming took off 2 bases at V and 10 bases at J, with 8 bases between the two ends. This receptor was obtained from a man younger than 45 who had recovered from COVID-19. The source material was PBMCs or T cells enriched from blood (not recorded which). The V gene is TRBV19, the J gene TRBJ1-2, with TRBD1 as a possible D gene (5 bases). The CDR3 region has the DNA TGTGCCAGTAGTATAACAGGCCTCTACACCTTC. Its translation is CASSITGLYTF.